A selection of T cell receptor beta chains follows, all from one sample in a study of blood T cell repertoires in COVID-19. TCRdb's copy holds only in-frame clones and misses some; the assay was immunoSEQ multiplex PCR. The sample records 90,000 to 150,000 clones, roughly three quarters being singletons. The specimen sequenced was peripheral blood. The receptors here all came from a woman older than 75 with acute or convalescent COVID-19. CDR3s include the opening cysteine and the closing phenylalanine or tryptophan. Fields, in order: J gene, D gene, V gene, clone size, CDR3 DNA, CDR3 protein. D genes are given only for firm matches. A row's size may be missing; if present it is once, few, many or a size class.

>TRBJ1-6|.|TRBV6-1|.
TGTGCCAGCAGTGAAGACAGGCAAATGGATTCACCCCTCCACTTT
CASSEDRQMDSPLHF
>TRBJ2-1|.|TRBV29-1|.
TGCAGCGTTGTTAACCTGAGAACAGGCAATGAGCAGTTCTTC
CSVVNLRTGNEQFF
>TRBJ2-1|TRBD1|TRBV19|.
TGTGCCAGTAGGACGGGACAGGGGAATGAGCAGTTCTTC
CASRTGQGNEQFF
>TRBJ2-1|.|TRBV11-3|.
TGTGCCAGCAGCCCCCGATGGGCCAATGAGCAGTTCTTC
CASSPRWANEQFF
>TRBJ1-1|.|TRBV9|.
TGTGCCAGCAGCGTAGGTCCAGATCGGGCTGAAGCTTTCTTT
CASSVGPDRAEAFF
>TRBJ2-2|.|TRBV6-5|few
TGTGCCAGCATGGGAGGGGGGGCCGGGGAGCTGTTTTTT
CASMGGGAGELFF
>TRBJ1-1|TRBD1|TRBV29-1|.
TGCAGCGTTGCACAGGGGTTGTACACTGAAGCTTTCTTT
CSVAQGLYTEAFF
>TRBJ2-5|TRBD1|TRBV6-6|.
TGTGCCAGCAGTTCTAGGGGACAGGGACAAGAGACCCAGTACTTC
CASSSRGQGQETQYF
>TRBJ1-2|.|TRBV20-1|.
TGCAGTGCTAGTGTCGGACAGTACTATGGCTACACCTTC
CSASVGQYYGYTF
>TRBJ1-1|.|TRBV2|.
TGTGCCAGCAGTGAAAGGGCCCTCGGGATGAACACTGAAGCTTTCTTT
CASSERALGMNTEAFF
>TRBJ2-5|TRBD1|TRBV6-6|.
TGTGCCAGCAGCAACCCGGACAGGGGGTTAGAGACCCAGTACTTC
CASSNPDRGLETQYF
>TRBJ1-6|.|TRBV6-6|few
TGTGCCAGCAGTTACGGGGGGGATTCACCCCTCCACTTT
CASSYGGDSPLHF
>TRBJ1-5|.|TRBV4-3|.
TGCGCCAGCAGCCAAGATTTGGGGGAGGGCAATCAGCCCCAGCATTTT
CASSQDLGEGNQPQHF
>TRBJ2-7|TRBD1|TRBV6-5|.
TGTGCCAGCAGTTACGCCACCCCCGGACAGGGCTACGAGCAGTACTTC
CASSYATPGQGYEQYF
>TRBJ2-7|.|TRBV29-1|.
TGCAGCGCAGATCGAGGATCGGGAGAGCAGTACTTC
CSADRGSGEQYF
>TRBJ2-5|.|TRBV6-4|.
TGTGCCAGCAGTGAAACAGGGAATCGGGAAGAGACCCAGTACTTC
CASSETGNREETQYF
>TRBJ1-1|TRBD1|TRBV6-6|.
TGTGCCAGCAGCCTGGACAGGGTGTACACTGAAGCTTTCTTT
CASSLDRVYTEAFF